This T cell receptor beta chain was sequenced during a study of blood T cell repertoires in COVID-19. Study background: COVID-19 samples, acute and convalescent, were from the United States, Italy and Spain. T cells, B-cell-depleted T cells, or PBMCs provided the cDNA or gDNA that served as material.

Germline assignment: CDR1 SGHRS and CDR2 YFSETQ. The V gene lost 6 bases and the J gene lost 3 bases, with 15 bases spanning the gap. This CDR3 comprises 14 residues. Authors' analysis steps: Estimated nucleated cell counts came from reference gene primer amplification. Only in-frame clones appear in the TCRdb table, and some are missing; sequencing was by immunoSEQ multiplex PCR. V, J and clone size reflect that table, while D and trimming were determined from the DNA. The sample yields around 250,000 clones, approximately 85% seen once. The J gene is TRBJ1-1, the V gene TRBV5-1; a possible D gene is TRBD1 (6 bases). This receptor was obtained from a woman in her fifties or sixties with acute COVID-19. The sequencing sample was made of PBMCs or T cells enriched from blood (not recorded which). The CDR3 sequence: CASNPGTSDTEAFF. The CDR3 DNA follows: TGCGCCAGCAATCCCGGGACATCTGACACTGAAGCTTTCTTT.